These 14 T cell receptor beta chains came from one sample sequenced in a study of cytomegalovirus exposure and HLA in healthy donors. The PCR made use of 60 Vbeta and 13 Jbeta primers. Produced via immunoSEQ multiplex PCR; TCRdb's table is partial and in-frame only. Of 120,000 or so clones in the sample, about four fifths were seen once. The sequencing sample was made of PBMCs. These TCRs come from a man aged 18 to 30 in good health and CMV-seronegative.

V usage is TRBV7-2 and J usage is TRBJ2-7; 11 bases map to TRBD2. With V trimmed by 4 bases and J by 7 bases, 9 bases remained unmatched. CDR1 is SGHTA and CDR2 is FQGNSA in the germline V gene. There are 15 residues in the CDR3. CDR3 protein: CASSSGLAGFGEQYF. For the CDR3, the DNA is TGTGCCAGCAGCTCTGGACTAGCGGGTTTCGGGGAGCAGTACTTC.

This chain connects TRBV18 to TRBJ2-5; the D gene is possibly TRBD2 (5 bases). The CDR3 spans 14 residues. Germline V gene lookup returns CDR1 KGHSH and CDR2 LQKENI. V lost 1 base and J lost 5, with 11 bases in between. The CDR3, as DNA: TGTGCCAGCTCACCACAGGACTTCGGGGAGACCCAGTACTTC. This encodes CASSPQDFGETQYF. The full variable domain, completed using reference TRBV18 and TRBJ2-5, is NAGVMQNPRHLVRRRGQEARLRCSPMKGHSHVYWYRQLPEEGLKFMVYLQKENIIDESGMPKERFSAEFPKEGPSILRIQQVVRGDSAAYFCASSPQDFGETQYFGPGTRLLVL.

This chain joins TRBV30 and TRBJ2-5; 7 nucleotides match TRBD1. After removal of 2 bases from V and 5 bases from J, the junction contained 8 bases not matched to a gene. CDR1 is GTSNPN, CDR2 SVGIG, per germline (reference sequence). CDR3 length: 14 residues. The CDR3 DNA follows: TGTGCCTGGAGTAAAGGGACAGCCAGGGAGACCCAGTACTTC. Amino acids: CAWSKGTARETQYF.

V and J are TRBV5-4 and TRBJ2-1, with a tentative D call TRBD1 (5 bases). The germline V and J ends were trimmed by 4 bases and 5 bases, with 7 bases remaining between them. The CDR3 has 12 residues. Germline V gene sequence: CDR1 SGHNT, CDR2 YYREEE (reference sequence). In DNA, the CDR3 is TGTGCCAGCAGCCGACAGAACAATGAGCAGTTCTTC. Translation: CASSRQNNEQFF.

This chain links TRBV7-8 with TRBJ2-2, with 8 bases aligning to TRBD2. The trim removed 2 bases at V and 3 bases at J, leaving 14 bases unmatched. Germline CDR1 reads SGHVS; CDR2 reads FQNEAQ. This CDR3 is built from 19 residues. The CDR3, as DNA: TGTGCCAGCAGCTTATCCTTACGGGAGGGCCTAGTGGACACCGGGGAGCTGTTTTTT. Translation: CASSLSLREGLVDTGELFF.

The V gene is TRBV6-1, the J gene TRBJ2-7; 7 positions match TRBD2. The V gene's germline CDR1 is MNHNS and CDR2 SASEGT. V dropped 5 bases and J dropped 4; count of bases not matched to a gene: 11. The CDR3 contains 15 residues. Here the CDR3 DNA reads TGTGCCAGCAGTCCCTTCTGGGAGGGAGAGTACGAGCAGTACTTC. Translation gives CASSPFWEGEYEQYF.

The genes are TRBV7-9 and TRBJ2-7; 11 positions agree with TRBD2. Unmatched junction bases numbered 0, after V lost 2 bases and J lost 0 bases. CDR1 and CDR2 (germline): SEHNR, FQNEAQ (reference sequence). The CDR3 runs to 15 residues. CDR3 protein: CASSLTSGSSYEQYF. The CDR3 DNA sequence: TGTGCCAGCAGCTTAACTAGCGGGAGCTCCTACGAGCAGTACTTC.

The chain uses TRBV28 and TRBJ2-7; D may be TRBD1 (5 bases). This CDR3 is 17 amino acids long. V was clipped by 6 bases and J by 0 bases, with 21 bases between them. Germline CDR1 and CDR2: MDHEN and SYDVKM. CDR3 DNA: TGTGCCAGCAGCCAAGAGCCCCAGGGCGGTAGCTCCTACGAGCAGTACTTC. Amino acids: CASSQEPQGGSSYEQYF.

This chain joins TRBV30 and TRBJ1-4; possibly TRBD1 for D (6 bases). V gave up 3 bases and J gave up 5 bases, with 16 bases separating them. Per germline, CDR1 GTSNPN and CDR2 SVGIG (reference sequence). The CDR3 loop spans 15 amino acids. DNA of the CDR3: TGTGCCTGGAGCCATGGCACAGGGCCAAATGAAAAACTGTTTTTT. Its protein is CAWSHGTGPNEKLFF. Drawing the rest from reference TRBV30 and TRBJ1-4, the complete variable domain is SQTIHQWPATLVQPVGSPLSLECTVEGTSNPNLYWYRQAAGRGLQLLFYSVGIGQISSEVPQNLSASRPQDRQFILSSKKLLLSDSGFYLCAWSHGTGPNEKLFFGSGTQLSVL.

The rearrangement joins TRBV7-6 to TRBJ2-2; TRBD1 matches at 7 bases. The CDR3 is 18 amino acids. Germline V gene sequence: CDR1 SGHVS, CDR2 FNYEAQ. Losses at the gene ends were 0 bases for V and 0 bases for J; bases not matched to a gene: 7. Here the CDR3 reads CASSLAGPQGTNTGELFF. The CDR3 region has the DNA TGTGCCAGCAGCTTAGCGGGGCCACAGGGGACGAACACCGGGGAGCTGTTTTTT.

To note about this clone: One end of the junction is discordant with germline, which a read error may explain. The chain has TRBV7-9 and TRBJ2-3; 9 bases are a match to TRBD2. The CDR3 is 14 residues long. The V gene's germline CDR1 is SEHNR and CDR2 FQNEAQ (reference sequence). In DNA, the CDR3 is TGTGCCAGCAGCTTAGACCGTAGCGGGGGAACGCCTGGGTTT. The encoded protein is CASSLDRSGGTPGF.

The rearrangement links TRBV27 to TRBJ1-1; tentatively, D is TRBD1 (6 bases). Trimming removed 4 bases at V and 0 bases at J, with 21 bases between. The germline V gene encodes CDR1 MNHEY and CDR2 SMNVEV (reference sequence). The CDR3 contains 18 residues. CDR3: CASSSQRRTALMNTEAFF. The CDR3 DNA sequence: TGTGCCAGCAGTTCACAACGCCGGACAGCCCTCATGAACACTGAAGCTTTCTTT.

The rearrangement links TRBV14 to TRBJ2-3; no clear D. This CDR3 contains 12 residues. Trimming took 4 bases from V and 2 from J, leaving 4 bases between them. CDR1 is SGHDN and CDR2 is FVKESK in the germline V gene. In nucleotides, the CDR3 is TGTGCCAGCAGCCTGTACACAGATACGCAGTATTTT. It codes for CASSLYTDTQYF.

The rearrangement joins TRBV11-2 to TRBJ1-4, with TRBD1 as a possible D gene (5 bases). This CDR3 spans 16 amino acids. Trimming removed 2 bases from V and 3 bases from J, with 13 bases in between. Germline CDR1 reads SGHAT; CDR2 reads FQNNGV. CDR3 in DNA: TGTGCCAGCAGCTTAAGCATTGGGGCATCTAATGAAAAACTGTTTTTT. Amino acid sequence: CASSLSIGASNEKLFF. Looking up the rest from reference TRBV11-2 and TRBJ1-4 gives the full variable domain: EAGVAQSPRYKIIEKRQSVAFWCNPISGHATLYWYQQILGQGPKLLIQFQNNGVVDDSQLPKDRFSAERLKGVDSTLKIQPAKLEDSAVYLCASSLSIGASNEKLFFGSGTQLSVL.